A selection of T cell receptor beta chains follows, all from one sample in a study of blood T cell repertoires in COVID-19. The table came from immunoSEQ multiplex PCR; TCRdb's copy has only in-frame clones and leaves some out. Of approximately 200,000 clones in the sample, 86% were seen once. The sequenced sample consisted of PBMCs or T cells enriched from blood (not recorded which). These receptors came from a woman younger than 45 who had recovered from COVID-19. CDR3s include the opening cysteine and the closing phenylalanine or tryptophan. A D gene is named only where the DNA matches it firmly. Clone size is given for some rows only: seen once, a few or many times, or a class if the clone is expanded.

clone size: .
J gene: TRBJ2-2
D gene: .
V gene: TRBV6-1
CDR3 protein: CASSEVARGAGELFF
CDR3 DNA: TGTGCCAGCAGTGAAGTTGCCAGGGGCGCCGGGGAGCTGTTTTTT

clone size: .
J gene: TRBJ1-1
D gene: .
V gene: TRBV24-1
CDR3 protein: CATSDPRGSNTEAFF
CDR3 DNA: TGTGCCACCAGTGACCCGAGAGGGAGCAACACTGAAGCTTTCTTT

clone size: .
J gene: TRBJ1-5
D gene: TRBD1
V gene: TRBV10-1
CDR3 protein: CASGTGNQPQHF
CDR3 DNA: TGCGCCAGCGGGACAGGGAATCAGCCCCAGCATTTT

clone size: once
J gene: TRBJ2-7
D gene: .
V gene: TRBV11-3
CDR3 protein: CASSLRGLTVLYEQYF
CDR3 DNA: TGTGCCAGCAGCTTAAGGGGACTGACGGTTCTCTACGAGCAGTACTTC

clone size: once
J gene: TRBJ2-3
D gene: .
V gene: TRBV5-1
CDR3 protein: CASSLSPGTDTQYF
CDR3 DNA: TGCGCCAGCAGCTTGTCTCCAGGCACAGATACGCAGTATTTT

clone size: .
J gene: TRBJ1-1
D gene: TRBD1
V gene: TRBV28
CDR3 protein: CASSLPTLLGTGNTEAFF
CDR3 DNA: TGTGCCAGCAGTTTACCCACCCTCCTTGGGACAGGTAACACTGAAGCTTTCTTT

clone size: few
J gene: TRBJ2-1
D gene: TRBD2
V gene: TRBV28
CDR3 protein: CASSFSRTSGSTEQFF
CDR3 DNA: TGTGCCAGCAGTTTTTCACGGACTAGCGGGAGTACTGAGCAGTTCTTC

clone size: .
J gene: TRBJ1-2
D gene: TRBD1
V gene: TRBV19
CDR3 protein: CASSPRDRGNYGYTF
CDR3 DNA: TGTGCCAGTAGTCCACGGGACAGGGGAAACTATGGCTACACCTTC

clone size: .
J gene: TRBJ2-2
D gene: .
V gene: TRBV4-2
CDR3 protein: CASSPRQDYTGELFF
CDR3 DNA: TGTGCCAGCAGCCCCAGACAAGATTACACCGGGGAGCTGTTTTTT

clone size: .
J gene: TRBJ2-7
D gene: TRBD2
V gene: TRBV19
CDR3 protein: CASNTAGGYEQYF
CDR3 DNA: TGTGCCAGTAATACGGCGGGAGGATACGAGCAGTACTTC

clone size: .
J gene: TRBJ1-2
D gene: .
V gene: TRBV19
CDR3 protein: CASSIPRYRNPVYGYTF
CDR3 DNA: TGTGCCAGTAGTATACCCCGATACAGGAACCCCGTCTATGGCTACACCTTC

clone size: .
J gene: TRBJ2-5
D gene: TRBD1
V gene: TRBV7-8
CDR3 protein: CASSPGTGGMETQYF
CDR3 DNA: TGTGCCAGCAGCCCCGGGACAGGGGGCATGGAGACCCAGTACTTC

clone size: .
J gene: TRBJ2-5
D gene: .
V gene: TRBV6-6
CDR3 protein: CASSYSQALDF
CDR3 DNA: TGTGCCAGCAGTTACTCACAGGCGCTTGACTTC

clone size: .
J gene: TRBJ2-1
D gene: .
V gene: TRBV16
CDR3 protein: CASSHWLDNEQFF
CDR3 DNA: TGTGCCAGCAGCCACTGGCTAGACAATGAGCAGTTCTTC

clone size: .
J gene: TRBJ1-3
D gene: .
V gene: TRBV6-1
CDR3 protein: CASSEFRGNTIYF
CDR3 DNA: TGTGCCAGCAGTGAGTTCCGTGGAAACACCATATATTTT

clone size: .
J gene: TRBJ2-7
D gene: TRBD2
V gene: TRBV7-9
CDR3 protein: CASSLGTSATRGEQYF
CDR3 DNA: TGTGCCAGCAGCTTAGGGACTAGCGCGACCCGAGGCGAGCAGTACTTC